This is a list of T cell receptor beta chains from one sample in a study of technical replicates of blood from a few donors. Data came from immunoSEQ multiplex PCR; TCRdb stores just in-frame clones and leaves some out. The top ten clones hold 3.5% to 4% of a sample with about 81,000 clones, 80% to 90% of them seen once. Sequencing was performed on PBMCs. The receptors shown here come from a human donor in good health. Some clones in this sample may be carry-over from other donors' samples. Both conserved end residues are part of each CDR3. D genes are given only for firm matches. Clone size is shown for a subset of rows, as once, few, many or a class of expanded clone.

>once|TRBV15|TRBJ2-1|NA
TGTGCCACCAGATCCGGTAGGGGGAACTACAATGAGCAGTTCTTC
CATRSGRGNYNEQFF
>NA|TRBV29-1|TRBJ2-7|NA
TGCAGCGTTGGGACAGAGTCCTACGAGCAGTACTTC
CSVGTESYEQYF
>NA|TRBV6-5|TRBJ2-7|NA
TGTGCCAGCAGTTACGGGCACGAGCAGTACTTC
CASSYGHEQYF
>once|TRBV7-3|TRBJ2-3|TRBD2
TGTGCCAGCAGCCAGGGACTAGCGGGGTTGGGTACGCAGTATTTT
CASSQGLAGLGTQYF
>NA|TRBV10-3|TRBJ1-1|TRBD1
TGTGCCATCAGGCCCGGACAGGGGGGGACTGAAGCTTTCTTT
CAIRPGQGGTEAFF
>few|TRBV27|TRBJ1-1|NA
TGTGCCAGCAGTAACTATCCGAACACTGAAGCTTTCTTT
CASSNYPNTEAFF
>NA|TRBV27|TRBJ2-2|NA
TGTGCCAGCAGTTTATCGAGGCACACCGGGGAGCTGTTTTTT
CASSLSRHTGELFF
>NA|TRBV6-6|TRBJ1-5|TRBD1
TGTGCCAGCAGAGGGACAGGGGGGCAACAGCCCCAGCATTTT
CASRGTGGQQPQHF
>NA|TRBV20-1|TRBJ1-1|NA
TGCAGTGCACGGACACGCACTGAAGCTTTCTTT
CSARTRTEAFF
>NA|TRBV29-1|TRBJ1-2|NA
TGCAGCGTACCTAGCGGAGGGCCTCCCGGCTACACCTTC
CSVPSGGPPGYTF
>NA|TRBV6-1|TRBJ1-4|NA
TGTGCCAGCAGCTTACAGAGAAAAGGAAATGAAAAACTGTTTTTT
CASSLQRKGNEKLFF
>NA|TRBV7-9|TRBJ1-6|TRBD1
TGTGCCAGCAGCTTGGACAGGAGTTCACCCCTCCACTTT
CASSLDRSSPLHF
>NA|TRBV7-2|TRBJ1-5|NA
TGTGCCAGCAGCCCTGACCACAAGGGGCCGCCCCAGCATTTT
CASSPDHKGPPQHF
>NA|TRBV11-2|TRBJ2-7|TRBD2
TGTGCCAGCAGCTCGATAAGCGGGAGGGTCGACTACGAGCAGTACTTC
CASSSISGRVDYEQYF
>NA|TRBV7-6|TRBJ1-3|NA
TGTGCCAGCAGCCCCGCGGGCACAGTGAGAGGAAACACCATATATTTT
CASSPAGTVRGNTIYF
>NA|TRBV28|TRBJ2-2|TRBD2
TGTGCCAGCAGCCCTAGCGGGGGGGCCTGGGTCGCCGGGGAGCTGTTTTTT
CASSPSGGAWVAGELFF
>few|TRBV20-1|TRBJ2-3|NA
TGCAGTGCTAGTGTGCGAGATACGCAGTATTTT
CSASVRDTQYF
>once|TRBV19|TRBJ1-5|NA
TGTGCCAGTAGTCGACTCCGCTTGTCTGATCAGCCCCAGCATTTT
CASSRLRLSDQPQHF
>NA|TRBV6-5|TRBJ2-7|TRBD1
TGTGCCAGCAGCCTACGAGGGACAGGGCACTACGAGCAGTACTTC
CASSLRGTGHYEQYF
>NA|TRBV21-1|TRBJ2-5|NA
TGTGCCAGCAGCAAAAGGGACAAAGAAGAGACCCAGTACTTC
CASSKRDKEETQYF
>once|TRBV9|TRBJ2-7|NA
TGTGCCAGCAGCGTAGATGACAGATCCTACGAGCAGTACTTC
CASSVDDRSYEQYF
>NA|TRBV6-1|TRBJ1-2|NA
TGTGCCAGCATTGTCGGGGACTATGGCTACACCTTC
CASIVGDYGYTF
>NA|TRBV7-3|TRBJ2-5|NA
TGTGCCAGCAGCTTAATGCAGGGGAAAGGGACCCAGTACTTC
CASSLMQGKGTQYF
>NA|TRBV6-1|TRBJ1-1|NA
TGTGCCAGCAGTGAAGCGTTGACAGCCTTTGAAGCTTTCTTT
CASSEALTAFEAFF
>NA|TRBV6-1|TRBJ2-6|NA
TGTGCCAGCAGTGAAGCCCACCAAGTCTACTCTGGGGCCAACGTCCTGACTTTC
CASSEAHQVYSGANVLTF
>NA|TRBV6-5|TRBJ1-5|NA
TGTGCCAGCAGTTACGAGCAGGGGTTTCAGCCCCAGCATTTT
CASSYEQGFQPQHF
>NA|TRBV4-1|TRBJ2-5|TRBD1
TGCGCCAGCAGCCGCGGGACAGGCACCCAAGAGACCCAGTACTTC
CASSRGTGTQETQYF
>NA|TRBV27|TRBJ1-1|TRBD1
TGTGCCAGCAGTTTCTCAGGGGGCACTGAAGCTTTCTTT
CASSFSGGTEAFF
>NA|TRBV7-9|TRBJ2-1|TRBD2
TGTGCCAGCACGGGAGGGGGCTACAATGAGCAGTTCTTC
CASTGGGYNEQFF
>NA|TRBV30|TRBJ2-7|NA
TGTGCCTTCTCGCGGGACTCATCCTACGAGCAGTACTTC
CAFSRDSSYEQYF
>few|TRBV29-1|TRBJ2-7|NA
TGCAGCGTTCTGGCACCCTCCTACGAGCAGTACTTC
CSVLAPSYEQYF
>NA|TRBV9|TRBJ2-7|NA
TGTGCCAGCAGCGTAGGGGGTGGGGGGTACGAGCAGTACTTC
CASSVGGGGYEQYF
>NA|TRBV6-1|TRBJ2-4|TRBD2
TGTGCCAGCAGCCCCGGGACTACCGGCAAAAACATTCAGTACTTC
CASSPGTTGKNIQYF
>NA|TRBV6-1|TRBJ1-5|NA
TGTGCCAGTATGGGGACAAGCAATCAGCCCCAGCATTTT
CASMGTSNQPQHF
>NA|TRBV30|TRBJ2-3|NA
TGTGCCTGGAGTGGGGTAGCGGGACAGACAGATACGCAGTATTTT
CAWSGVAGQTDTQYF
>NA|TRBV6-8|TRBJ1-4|NA
TGTGCCAGCAGTTACCCAATACAGGGTTCAACTAATGAAAAACTGTTTTTT
CASSYPIQGSTNEKLFF
>NA|TRBV11-2|TRBJ2-7|NA
TGTGCCAGCAGCTTAGAAGTCCGCAGCTCCTACGAGCAGTACTTC
CASSLEVRSSYEQYF
>few|TRBV5-1|TRBJ2-6|TRBD1
TGCGCCAGCAGCCCGATGACAGGGGCTGGGGCCAACGTCCTGACTTTC
CASSPMTGAGANVLTF
>few|TRBV2|TRBJ1-2|NA
TGTGCCAGCAGTGTCCAGGGCCCCTATGGCTACACCTTC
CASSVQGPYGYTF
>medium-sized|TRBV2|TRBJ2-1|TRBD2
TGTGCCAGCAGTGAAGGGGGGGGAAGTTGGCAGTTCTTC
CASSEGGGSWQFF
>NA|TRBV4-1|TRBJ1-1|NA
TGCGCCAGCAGCCCATGGGGCATGAACACTGAAGCTTTCTTT
CASSPWGMNTEAFF
>few|TRBV7-3|TRBJ2-6|NA
TGTGCCAGCAGCCCCCGGACAGTCTCTGGGGCCAACGTCCTGACTTTC
CASSPRTVSGANVLTF
>NA|TRBV15|TRBJ1-5|NA
TGTGCCACCAGCAGAGACAGGGTACGGGGCAATCAGCCCCAGCATTTT
CATSRDRVRGNQPQHF
>NA|TRBV5-4|TRBJ1-1|NA
TGTGCCAGCAGCTATGACAGAAACACTGAAGCTTTCTTT
CASSYDRNTEAFF
>NA|TRBV18|TRBJ2-7|TRBD2
TGTGCCAGCTCGCCGACTAGCGGGGGAAGCTACGAGCAGTACTTC
CASSPTSGGSYEQYF
>NA|TRBV4-2|TRBJ2-5|NA
TGTGCCAGCAGCCAAGTTTTGCAGGCAGAGACCCAGTACTTC
CASSQVLQAETQYF
>NA|TRBV14|TRBJ2-1|TRBD2
TGTGCCAGCAGGGGGACTAGCGTCTACAATGAGCAGTTCTTC
CASRGTSVYNEQFF
>NA|TRBV12-5|TRBJ2-2|TRBD2
TGTGCTAGTGGTTCTATAGCGGGGCGGAACACCGGGGAGCTGTTTTTT
CASGSIAGRNTGELFF
>NA|TRBV10-1|TRBJ2-4|TRBD2
TGCGCCAGCAGTGAGATCTCGGGGACTAGACTAGCCAAAAACATTCAGTACTTC
CASSEISGTRLAKNIQYF
>few|TRBV5-4|TRBJ2-3|NA
TGTGCCAGCAGCTACGACTACAGCACAGATACGCAGTATTTT
CASSYDYSTDTQYF